These 23 T cell receptor beta chains share one sample of origin, sequenced in a study of T cells in Graves' hyperthyroidism and ophthalmopathy (dated by TCRdb to about 2019). Libraries were made using multiplex PCR. The reads were generated on an Illumina HiSeq 2000. The TCR beta CDR3 regions were amplified from the RNA transcripts. A first-round RT-PCR of the TCR CDR3 used the HTBI primer set with the Qiagen OneStep RT-PCR kit. TCRdb cleaned the public reads at Q25 with fastp, built clones with MiXCR and kept in-frame beta chains. Every entry covers one CDR3 protein and lists the most common genes and DNA from its rows. Within this sample are about 660,000 distinct CDR3 sequences, with 40% to 55% of them counted one time only. Of the sample, less than 9% falls within the top ten clones. The sample taken for sequencing was peripheral blood or thyroid tissue (not recorded which). The receptor source for this set is an adult man with Graves' disease, either hyperthyroidism or ophthalmopathy (not recorded which).

CDR3: CASRPRGYQEQYF. CDR3 sequence (DNA): TGTGCCAGCAGACCGCGGGGGTACCAAGAGCAGTACTTC. This chain connects TRBV7-6 to TRBJ2-7; TRBD2 agrees at 7 bases. There are 13 residues in the CDR3. Germline V gene data show CDR1 as SGHVS and CDR2 as FNYEAQ. The V gene end was trimmed by 6 bases and the J gene end by 7 bases; junction bases not matched to a gene: 9.

This clonotype was recorded a few times. The rearrangement uses TRBV3-1 and TRBJ1-2; D unclear. The germline V gene encodes CDR1 LGHDT and CDR2 YNNKEL (reference sequence). Trimming removed 1 base at V and 6 bases at J, with 15 bases between. The CDR3 contains 15 residues. DNA of the CDR3: TGTGCCAGCAGCCAAGGTCGAGACCACAGCAATGGCTACACCTTC. Translated, it gives CASSQGRDHSNGYTF.

As regards this clonotype: The CDR3 does not end in the conserved phenylalanine or tryptophan, so this is likely a read error. The chain combines TRBV29-1 with TRBJ2-7, with 7 bases lining up with TRBD2. This CDR3 is built from 12 residues. The germline gives CDR1 SQVTM, CDR2 ANQGSEA. The V and J ends lost 6 bases and 4 bases, in that order; junction bases with no gene match: 6. The CDR3 is CSVAWGGYEQYL. In nucleotides, the CDR3 is TGCAGCGTCGCCTGGGGGGGATACGAGCAGTACCTC.

As for this clonotype: Relative to the germline gene, one junction end is altered; a read error may explain this. The chain joins TRBV2 to TRBJ1-1; D gene unclear. CDR1 and CDR2 from the germline V gene are SNHLY and FYNNEI. The CDR3 runs to 13 residues. The chain's CDR3 is CASSEALKTEAFF. In nucleotides, the CDR3 is TGTGCCAGCAGTGAGGCATTGAAAACTGAAGCTTTCTTT. Supplemented by reference TRBV2 and TRBJ1-1, the full variable domain reads EPEVTQTPSHQVTQMGQEVILRCVPISNHLYFYWYRQILGQKVEFLVSFYNNEISEKSEIFDDQFSVERPDGSNFTLKIRSTKLEDSAMYFCASSEALKTEAFFGQGTRLTVV.

The chain couples TRBV7-2 to TRBJ1-1; D uncertain. CDR3 length: 13 residues. CDR1 SGHTA and CDR2 FQGNSA come from the germline V gene. Trimming cost V 8 bases and J 3 bases, with 13 bases left between them. The CDR3 is CASAIRLDTEAFF. CDR3 bases: TGTGCCAGCGCGATTCGATTGGACACTGAAGCTTTCTTT.

This clonotype was seen only a few times. The chain uses TRBV5-1 and TRBJ1-2, with 7 bases that match TRBD1. V was pared by 4 bases and J by 2 bases, with 5 bases of the junction left unmatched. Germline lookup yields CDR1 SGHRS and CDR2 YFSETQ. CDR3 length equals 14 residues. In DNA, the CDR3 is TGCGCCAGCAGCGGCGGGACAGCCAACTATGGCTACACCTTC. It is translated as CASSGGTANYGYTF.

This chain links TRBV5-1 with TRBJ1-1; unclear D gene. The V and J ends lost 4 bases and 4 bases respectively, with 14 bases between them. Germline CDR1 and CDR2: SGHRS and YFSETQ. The CDR3 consists of 14 residues. The CDR3: CASSNRQMGTEAFF. CDR3 DNA sequence: TGCGCCAGCAGCAACCGACAAATGGGCACTGAAGCTTTCTTT.

The chain carries TRBV25-1 and TRBJ1-6; no clear D gene. The CDR3 is 17 amino acids. Germline CDR1 MGHDK, CDR2 SYGVNS. V lost 6 bases to trimming and J lost 1 base, with 16 bases between them. The CDR3 sequence: CASSLTREGSYNSPLHF. The CDR3 coding sequence is TGTGCCAGCAGCCTAACAAGGGAGGGATCCTATAATTCACCCCTCCACTTT.

The table lists this clonotype with many counts. This chain joins TRBV7-8 and TRBJ2-7; possibly TRBD2 for D (6 bases). Trimming pared 0 bases from V and 5 bases from J, leaving 14 bases between. The V gene's germline CDR1 is SGHVS and CDR2 FQNEAQ. The CDR3 has 15 amino acids. CDR3 amino acids: CASSLAQRELHEQYF. The CDR3 region has the DNA TGTGCCAGCAGCTTAGCGCAACGGGAGCTCCACGAGCAGTACTTC.

This chain uses TRBV29-1 with TRBJ2-3; 7 bases agree with TRBD1. V was clipped by 4 bases and J by 2 bases; unmatched bases: 3. The CDR3 is made up of 13 amino acids. The germline gives CDR1 SQVTM, CDR2 ANQGSEA. The CDR3 nucleotides are TGCAGCGTTGGGGGACAGTTCACAGATACGCAGTATTTT. It codes for CSVGGQFTDTQYF.

This clonotype showed up many times. The gene calls are TRBV2 and TRBJ1-1; TRBD1 is a possible D gene (5 bases). The CDR3 covers 13 residues. V shed 7 bases and J shed 4 bases, with 13 bases lying between them. The germline gives CDR1 SNHLY, CDR2 FYNNEI. The CDR3 DNA reads TGTGCCAGCATTTTAGGGGAGGGCACTGAAGCTTTCTTT. This sequence encodes CASILGEGTEAFF.

The V gene is TRBV24-1, the J gene TRBJ1-3; weak D call: TRBD1 (6 bases). This CDR3 spans 16 amino acids. V was trimmed by 8 bases and J by 0 bases, leaving 16 bases between them. Germline V gene sequence: CDR1 KGHDR, CDR2 SFDVKD. CDR3 sequence: CATIWDMPDSGNTIYF. The CDR3, as DNA: TGTGCCACCATCTGGGACATGCCTGACTCTGGAAACACCATATATTTT.

This clonotype was observed many times. V and J are TRBV9 and TRBJ1-1; tentatively, D is TRBD1 (5 bases). The CDR3 contains 13 residues. Trimming removed 4 bases from V and 6 bases from J, with 13 bases in between. CDR1 and CDR2 from the germline V gene are SGDLS and YYNGEE. The CDR3 coding sequence is TGTGCCAGCAGCCCCACAGGTAACCCTGAAGCTTTCTTT. This codes for CASSPTGNPEAFF.

The chain has TRBV2 and TRBJ1-5; 9 nucleotides line up with TRBD1. The CDR3 spans 20 residues. Germline V CDR1 and CDR2: SNHLY, FYNNEI. The V and J ends lost 2 bases and 0 bases, in that order; junction bases with no gene match: 14. The CDR3: CASSERGRGQGTYSNQPQHF. In DNA form, the CDR3 reads TGTGCCAGCAGTGAAAGGGGCCGTGGACAGGGGACCTATAGCAATCAGCCCCAGCATTTT.

The V call is TRBV28, the J call TRBJ1-6; D is undetermined. Germline V CDR1 and CDR2: MDHEN, SYDVKM. The CDR3 totals 13 residues. The V and J ends lost 7 bases and 5 bases respectively, with 9 bases between them. The CDR3 sequence: CASTLLHNSPLHF. The CDR3 DNA is TGTGCCAGCACCTTACTCCATAATTCACCCCTCCACTTT.

This clonotype appeared a few times. The gene calls are TRBV6-5 and TRBJ1-5, with 9 nucleotides matching TRBD1. The CDR3 loop spans 16 amino acids. Trimming took 6 bases from V and 1 from J; bases not matched to a gene: 7. The germline gives CDR1 MNHEY, CDR2 SVGAGI. CDR3 in amino acids: CASRGTGMGSNQPQHF. CDR3 nucleotides: TGTGCCAGCAGGGGGACAGGGATGGGGAGCAATCAGCCCCAGCATTTT.

Note on this clonotype: One base away lies a much larger clone, so this may be a sequencing read error. This chain joins TRBV10-3 and TRBJ1-3, with D hard to call. The CDR3 is 14 residues long. CDR1 is ENHRY, CDR2 SYGVKD, per germline. The V end was cut by 6 bases, the J end by 0 bases, with 9 bases between. CDR3 region: CAISPKPSGNTIYF. CDR3 sequence (DNA): TGTGCCATCAGCCCCAAACCCTCTGGAAACACCATATATTTT.

J is TRBJ1-1 and V is TRBV7-9, with TRBD1 as a possible D gene (5 bases). This CDR3 has 14 residues. The V gene's germline CDR1 is SEHNR and CDR2 FQNEAQ (reference sequence). Trimming stripped 3 bases from V and 3 bases from J, with 11 bases between. The CDR3 reads CASSFCQGYTEAFF. The CDR3 nucleotides are TGTGCCAGCAGCTTTTGCCAGGGTTACACTGAAGCTTTCTTT.

This clonotype was observed many times. The chain links TRBV7-8 to TRBJ1-2; D is ambiguous. CDR3 size: 13 residues. Trimming removed 5 bases from V and 3 bases from J, with 10 bases in between. Germline V gene sequence: CDR1 SGHVS, CDR2 FQNEAQ. The CDR3, as DNA: TGTGCCAGCAGCCTGAAACGGGACTATGGCTACACCTTC. It is translated as CASSLKRDYGYTF.

This clonotype has ten or more counts. This chain links TRBV5-1 with TRBJ1-6, with 8 bases identical to TRBD1. From germline, CDR1 is SGHRS and CDR2 YFSETQ. V trimming: 4 bases; J trimming: 8 bases; junction bases outside the gene matches: 11. The CDR3 covers 16 residues. This CDR3 is CASSIGQGSFHSPLHF. The CDR3 region has the DNA TGCGCCAGCAGCATTGGACAGGGAAGCTTCCATTCACCCCTCCACTTT. The full variable domain, with the rest looked up from reference TRBV5-1 and TRBJ1-6, is KAGVTQTPRYLIKTRGQQVTLSCSPISGHRSVSWYQQTPGQGLQFLFEYFSETQRNKGNFPGRFSGRQFSNSRSEMNVSTLELGDSALYLCASSIGQGSFHSPLHFGNGTRLTVT.

The chain combines TRBV6-6 with TRBJ1-2; 9 bases match TRBD1. Trimming at V came to 10 bases and at J to 8 bases, leaving 14 bases not matched to a gene. The V gene's germline CDR1 is MNHNY and CDR2 SVGAGI (reference sequence). The CDR3 has 14 residues. The CDR3 is CAISGTGSLQGYTF. For the CDR3, the DNA is TGTGCCATCAGCGGGACAGGGAGTTTGCAAGGCTACACCTTC.

The chain carries TRBV7-8 and TRBJ2-7, with 11 nucleotides matching TRBD1. V was pared by 6 bases and J by 3 bases, with 7 bases of the junction left unmatched. The CDR3 covers 15 residues. The germline V gene encodes CDR1 SGHVS and CDR2 FQNEAQ. The CDR3 nucleotides are TGTGCCAGCAGTCCCGGGACAGGGGGATTCTACGAGCAGTACTTC. Translating gives CASSPGTGGFYEQYF.

This chain uses TRBV7-2 with TRBJ2-7, with D tentatively TRBD2 (7 bases). V dropped 4 bases and J dropped 6 bases, with 13 bases sitting between them. This CDR3 spans 13 amino acids. CDR1 and CDR2 from the germline V gene are SGHTA and FQGNSA. CDR3 protein: CASSSGGGGEQYF. The CDR3 DNA follows: TGTGCCAGCAGCTCGGGGGGAGGGGGCGAGCAGTACTTC.